The rows below give T cell receptor beta chains drawn from one sample of a study of blood T cell repertoires in COVID-19. Method: immunoSEQ multiplex PCR; TCRdb's copy keeps in-frame clones and lacks some. The data contain over 40,000 clones, more than 65% of them singletons. Sample: peripheral blood. All receptors derive from a human donor in a cohort sampled during active COVID-19. CDR3s include the opening cysteine and the closing phenylalanine or tryptophan. The order of the fields is clone size, D gene, J gene, V gene, CDR3 DNA, CDR3 protein. A D gene is named only where the DNA matches it firmly. A row's size may be missing; if present it is once, few, many or a size class.

NA | NA | TRBJ1-1 | TRBV5-1 | TGCGCCAGCAGCTTGACGCAGGGCACTGAAGCTTTCTTT | CASSLTQGTEAFF
NA | NA | TRBJ1-1 | TRBV5-4 | TGTGCCAGCAGTTCGGACTGGAACACTGAAGCTTTCTTT | CASSSDWNTEAFF
NA | TRBD2 | TRBJ2-5 | TRBV19 | TGTGCCAGTAGTAGTCGGGAGGCCAGGGAGACCCAGTACTTC | CASSSREARETQYF
once | NA | TRBJ2-1 | TRBV5-4 | TGTGCCAGCAGGAGATACAATGAGCAGTTCTTC | CASRRYNEQFF
NA | TRBD1 | TRBJ2-1 | TRBV7-9 | TGTGCCAGCAGCCTCATTTACAGGGGAAATGAGCAGTTCTTC | CASSLIYRGNEQFF
few | TRBD1 | TRBJ1-6 | TRBV7-2 | TGTGCCAGCAGCTTACGGGACAGTTCTTATAATTCACCCCTCCACTTT | CASSLRDSSYNSPLHF
NA | TRBD2 | TRBJ2-3 | TRBV11-2 | TGTGCCAGCAGCACCTTAGCGGGTTCCACAGATACGCAGTATTTT | CASSTLAGSTDTQYF
NA | NA | TRBJ1-1 | TRBV28 | TGTGCCAGCAGTTTCCCCGGCGGGGGAGGGACTGAAGCTTTCTTT | CASSFPGGGGTEAFF
NA | NA | TRBJ2-4 | TRBV6-4 | TGTGCCAGCAGTGACTCTGAGGGAGGAAACATTCAGTACTTC | CASSDSEGGNIQYF
few | NA | TRBJ2-7 | TRBV30 | TGTGCCTGGAGTGTTTCAGGGTTCAAGCAGTACTTC | CAWSVSGFKQYF
NA | NA | TRBJ2-7 | TRBV7-8 | TGTGCCAGCAGCTTAGAAGTAGACGAGCAGTACTTC | CASSLEVDEQYF
NA | NA | TRBJ2-3 | TRBV6-1 | TGTGCCAGCAGTGTCAACCCTCTAGCGCCGGGATTAGCAGATACGCAGTATTTT | CASSVNPLAPGLADTQYF
NA | NA | TRBJ1-2 | TRBV4-1 | TGCGCCAGCAGCCAAGTGATCCCCGGTAAATATGGCTACACCTTC | CASSQVIPGKYGYTF
NA | NA | TRBJ2-7 | TRBV11-2 | TGTGCCAGCAGCTTAGCTTCATTCAGCTCCTACGAGCAGTACTTC | CASSLASFSSYEQYF
NA | TRBD2 | TRBJ2-7 | TRBV27 | TGTGCCAGCAGTTTTGCGGGAGCGGGCTACGAGCAGTACTTC | CASSFAGAGYEQYF
few | NA | TRBJ2-1 | TRBV6-4 | TGTGCCAGCAGTAGCGGATTCTACAATGAGCAGTTCTTC | CASSSGFYNEQFF
NA | NA | TRBJ2-1 | TRBV28 | TGTGCCAGCAGTTTATCGCGGGGAACCTACAATGAGCAGTTCTTC | CASSLSRGTYNEQFF
NA | NA | TRBJ1-5 | TRBV6-2/TRBV6-3 | TGTGCCAGCAGCCAAGACGGCAGGGGAGAGAGCAATCAGCCCCAGCATTTT | CASSQDGRGESNQPQHF
few | TRBD2 | TRBJ2-3 | TRBV6-5 | TGTGCCAGCAGCACGGGGGGGCGGGTTGATACGCAGTATTTT | CASSTGGRVDTQYF
NA | NA | TRBJ1-1 | TRBV4-2 | TGTGCCAGCAGCCAAGGGGGGGGCCTCGGAGACACTGAAGCTTTCTTT | CASSQGGGLGDTEAFF
NA | TRBD1 | TRBJ1-5 | TRBV30 | TGTGCCTGGAGCCACGGGACAGGGAATCAGCCCCAGCATTTT | CAWSHGTGNQPQHF
NA | TRBD1 | TRBJ1-5 | TRBV28 | TGTGCCAGCAGTGAAGAGACAGGGGGCCTTTGGCAGCCCCAGCATTTT | CASSEETGGLWQPQHF
NA | NA | TRBJ1-4 | TRBV4-2 | TGTGCCAGCAGCCAAGTTCAGGGGAAGTCGACTAATGAAAAACTGTTTTTT | CASSQVQGKSTNEKLFF
NA | TRBD1 | TRBJ1-1 | TRBV19 | TGTGCCAGTAGTATAGAACAGGGGCGGACTGAAGCTTTCTTT | CASSIEQGRTEAFF
NA | NA | TRBJ2-7 | TRBV5-5 | TGTGCCAGCAGCTTGTCAGGGGCGCTTTACAACTACGAGCAGTACTTC | CASSLSGALYNYEQYF
NA | TRBD1 | TRBJ2-2 | TRBV19 | TGTGCCAGTAGTAGCGGACAGGGGAACACCGGGGAGCTGTTTTTT | CASSSGQGNTGELFF
NA | TRBD1 | TRBJ1-4 | TRBV19 | TGTGCCAGTAGTATTCGGAGGGACAGATATAATGAAAAACTGTTTTTT | CASSIRRDRYNEKLFF
once | TRBD1 | TRBJ1-3 | TRBV7-2 | TGTGCCAGCAGCTTCGACAGGGCCTCTGGAAACACCATATATTTT | CASSFDRASGNTIYF